This passage covers 32 T cell receptor beta chains from one sample sequenced in a study of CD8 T cells in ankylosing spondylitis. No antigen has been identified for these receptors. MiXCR, applied by TCRdb to the 5' RACE reads, yields one record per CDR3 protein. The profile shows 200,000 to 250,000 distinct CDR3 sequences, around 7.9% of them singletons. General study results and limits: One TCR beta motif, made up of seven to nine highly homologous variants, appeared characteristic of ankylosing spondylitis blood.

What was sequenced was blood, either unsorted or a sorted T cell fraction (not recorded which). These receptor sequences come from a male donor with ankylosing spondylitis.

A few counts support this clonotype. This sequence joins TRBV7-2 and TRBJ2-1, with 12 bases lining up with TRBD2. V lost 4 bases and J lost 1; bases outside the gene matches: 5. Germline CDR1 and CDR2: SGHTA and FQGNSA. This CDR3 has 17 residues. Here the CDR3 reads CASSSRLAGASYNEQFF. The CDR3 DNA sequence: TGTGCCAGCAGCTCCCGACTAGCGGGAGCGTCCTACAATGAGCAGTTCTTC.

There are many counts of this clonotype. One end of the junction is discordant with germline, which a read error may explain. The chain has TRBV7-9 and TRBJ1-5; perhaps TRBD1 as D (6 bases). The CDR3 loop spans 15 amino acids. Germline CDR1 and CDR2: SEHNR and FQNEAQ (reference sequence). The DNA of the CDR3 is TGTGCCAGCAGCTCGGACTGGGAAATTGGACAGCCCCAGTTTTTT. Its protein product is CASSSDWEIGQPQFF.

This clonotype was seen only a few times. The CDR3 DNA is TGTGCCAGCAGTTTAGGACCCGGGACAATTAACTATGGCTACACCTTC. It translates to CASSLGPGTINYGYTF. The chain employs TRBV12-3 or TRBV12-4 and TRBJ1-2, with a possible D match to TRBD1 (6 bases). Trimming removed 1 base at V and 1 base at J, with 13 bases between. This CDR3 has 16 amino acids.

The V and J genes are TRBV6-5 and TRBJ2-1; D uncertain. V lost 0 bases, J lost 3 bases, and 9 bases lay in between. The CDR3 loop spans 15 amino acids. CDR1 and CDR2 (germline): MNHEY, SVGAGI. The DNA of the CDR3 is TGTGCCAGCAGTTACTCGACTTTACTCTACAATGAGCAGTTCTTC. Amino acid sequence: CASSYSTLLYNEQFF.

This clonotype was detected many times. This sequence joins TRBV28 and TRBJ2-7, with 8 nucleotides matching TRBD2. The CDR3 extends over 16 amino acids. From germline, CDR1 is MDHEN and CDR2 SYDVKM. The ends lost 5 bases at V and 7 bases at J; junction bases unmatched: 16. Here the CDR3 DNA reads TGTGCCAGCAGTCCCACTTGGGTCAGCGGGAGAAGGGAGCAGTACTTC. This translates into CASSPTWVSGRREQYF. The full variable domain, its missing parts supplied by reference TRBV28 and TRBJ2-7, is DVKVTQSSRYLVKRTGEKVFLECVQDMDHENMFWYRQDPGLGLRLIYFSYDVKMKEKGDIPEGYSVSREKKERFSLILESASTNQTSMYLCASSPTWVSGRREQYFGPGTRLTVT.

Ten or more counts support this clonotype. The chain couples TRBV5-6 to TRBJ2-1; TRBD1 matches at 7 bases. The V and J ends lost 1 base and 8 bases, in that order; junction bases with no gene match: 9. Germline loops: CDR1 SGHDT, CDR2 YYEEEE. The CDR3 is made up of 15 amino acids. Written as DNA, the CDR3 is TGTGCCAGCAGCTTGATGACAGGGATTAGCGATGAGCAGTTCTTC. It specifies CASSLMTGISDEQFF.

The chain combines TRBV10-3 with TRBJ2-1, with 10 bases fitting TRBD2. The CDR3 runs 15 residues. V trimming: 7 bases; J trimming: 8 bases; junction bases outside the gene matches: 11. CDR1 is ENHRY, CDR2 SYGVKD, per germline. CDR3 sequence: CAITAGLAGVYEQFF. The DNA for the CDR3 is TGTGCCATCACCGCAGGGCTAGCGGGAGTTTATGAGCAGTTCTTC.

In this sample, this clonotype turned up many times. The J gene is TRBJ1-1, the V gene TRBV25-1; maybe TRBD1 (5 bases). Deletions cut 6 bases from V and 0 bases from J, with 11 bases between. Germline V gene lookup returns CDR1 MGHDK and CDR2 SYGVNS. This CDR3 comprises 14 residues. Here the CDR3 DNA reads TGTGCCAGCAGCATGACAGTCATGAACACTGAAGCTTTCTTT. This sequence encodes CASSMTVMNTEAFF.

At least ten counts were recorded for this clonotype. CDR3: CASKTDYNEQFF. Here the CDR3 DNA reads TGCGCCAGCAAGACAGATTACAATGAGCAGTTCTTC. This sequence joins TRBV10-2 and TRBJ2-1, with D maybe TRBD1 (5 bases). CDR1 is WSHSY and CDR2 is SAAADI in the germline V gene. The CDR3 is made up of 12 amino acids. The V end lost 7 bases, the J end lost 4 bases, and 8 bases lay between the germline ends.

This clonotype showed up just a few times. The chain links TRBV6-5 to TRBJ2-7; D perhaps matches TRBD1 (6 bases). The germline V and J ends were trimmed by 2 bases and 3 bases, with 14 bases remaining between them. CDR3 size: 15 residues. Germline V gene data show CDR1 as MNHEY and CDR2 as SVGAGI. This chain's CDR3 is CASSYLPGEGYEQYF. CDR3 DNA sequence: TGTGCCAGCAGTTACCTGCCAGGGGAAGGCTACGAGCAGTACTTC.

Many counts were recorded for this clonotype. The rearrangement links TRBV7-9 to TRBJ2-7; D unclear. V dropped 4 bases and J dropped 1 base, with 11 bases sitting between them. Per germline, CDR1 SEHNR and CDR2 FQNEAQ (reference sequence). There are 14 residues in the CDR3. CDR3 region: CASSSDEISYEQYF. For the CDR3, the DNA is TGTGCCAGCAGCTCTGACGAGATTTCCTACGAGCAGTACTTC.

This sequence joins TRBV4-3 and TRBJ2-6; D remains ambiguous. V was shortened by 4 bases and J by 3 bases, with 10 bases between the two germline ends. The germline CDR1 and CDR2 sequences are LGHNA and YSLEER. The CDR3 loop spans 15 amino acids. The CDR3 spells CASSPWGSGANVLTF. CDR3 nucleotides: TGCGCCAGCAGCCCGTGGGGTAGTGGGGCCAACGTCCTGACTTTC.

In this sample, this clonotype turned up many times. J is TRBJ2-7 and V is TRBV3-1, with 8 bases fitting TRBD1. The CDR3 sequence is 17 residues long. CDR1 is LGHDT, CDR2 YNNKEL, per germline (reference sequence). Trimming cost V 4 bases and J 3 bases; bases outside gene matches: 14. This CDR3 reads CASSRNRGSTTDYEQYF. Here the CDR3 DNA reads TGTGCCAGCAGCCGAAACAGGGGGTCCACAACAGACTACGAGCAGTACTTC.

Ten or more counts support this clonotype. The chain has TRBV20-1 and TRBJ1-5, with D perhaps matching TRBD1 (5 bases). V was trimmed by 3 bases and J by 10 bases, leaving 16 bases between them. This CDR3 comprises 13 residues. The germline gives CDR1 DFQATT, CDR2 SNEGSKA (reference sequence). This CDR3 reads CSASLAGPKPQHF. CDR3 sequence (DNA): TGCAGTGCTAGTTTGGCAGGGCCGAAACCCCAGCATTTT.

The rearrangement links TRBV5-5 to TRBJ1-1, with D perhaps TRBD1 (5 bases). V dropped 2 bases and J dropped 1 base, with 12 bases sitting between them. The CDR3 is made up of 15 amino acids. Germline CDR1 and CDR2: SGHKS and YYEKEE (reference sequence). The CDR3 DNA reads as TGTGCCAGCAGCTTCTTCGGGGGGAGGAACACTGAAGCTTTCTTT. Encoded protein: CASSFFGGRNTEAFF.

This chain links TRBV6-5 with TRBJ2-1; D might be TRBD1 (6 bases). V was cut by 0 bases and J by 6 bases, with 18 bases left in between. Germline loops: CDR1 MNHEY, CDR2 SVGAGI. The CDR3 is 17 amino acids. CDR3 in DNA: TGTGCCAGCAGTTACTCGAGTCACCGGACAGCGGCCAATGAGCAGTTCTTC. Its protein is CASSYSSHRTAANEQFF.

The V and J genes are TRBV5-6 and TRBJ1-2; D is unclear. This CDR3 is 13 amino acids long. Between the trimmed V and J ends, which lost 8 bases and 3 bases, there was a span of 14 bases. The V gene's germline CDR1 is SGHDT and CDR2 YYEEEE. This CDR3 is CARGPGLHYGYTF. CDR3 DNA sequence: TGTGCCAGGGGCCCCGGACTCCACTATGGCTACACCTTC.

This clonotype has a count of ten or more. The chain joins TRBV5-6 to TRBJ2-4; D may correspond to TRBD1 or TRBD2 (5 bases each). V lost 3 bases, J lost 6 bases, and 10 bases lay in between. Germline CDR1 is SGHDT and CDR2 is YYEEEE. The CDR3 has 13 residues. This chain's CDR3 is CASSWGRGNIQYF. CDR3 DNA: TGTGCCAGCAGCTGGGGACGGGGAAACATTCAGTACTTC.

This clonotype was counted at least ten times. The chain recombines TRBV10-2 with TRBJ1-2; tentatively, D is TRBD1 (5 bases). Germline V lookup: CDR1 WSHSY, CDR2 SAAADI. Between the trimmed V and J ends, which lost 0 bases and 4 bases, there was a span of 12 bases. CDR3 size: 15 residues. The CDR3 DNA reads as TGCGCCAGCAGTGAGTCGAAAAGGGGCGGCTATGGCTACACCTTC. It yields the protein CASSESKRGGYGYTF.

This clonotype came up many times. This rearrangement joins TRBV6-5 to TRBJ1-6; D is uncertain. Deletions cut 2 bases from V and 9 bases from J, with 8 bases between. The CDR3 runs 13 residues. Germline CDR1 MNHEY, CDR2 SVGAGI. This chain's CDR3 is CASSYGSGSPLHF. In DNA, the CDR3 is TGTGCCAGCAGTTACGGGTCGGGTTCACCCCTCCACTTT.

The rearrangement links TRBV5-1 to TRBJ2-2; D uncertain. Germline-derived CDR1 and CDR2 are SGHRS and YFSETQ. CDR3 length equals 12 residues. The V end was cut by 2 bases, the J end by 7 bases, with 6 bases between. In nucleotides, the CDR3 is TGCGCCAGCAGCTTAGAGATCGGGGAGCTGTTTTTT. As protein: CASSLEIGELFF.

This clonotype came up many times. The chain combines TRBV9 with TRBJ1-6; no reliable D call. Germline V gene data show CDR1 as SGDLS and CDR2 as YYNGEE. V was clipped by 3 bases and J by 1 base, with 8 bases between them. This CDR3 has 15 amino acids. CDR3 region: CASSALGSYNSPLHF. CDR3 DNA: TGTGCCAGCAGCGCACTTGGGTCCTATAATTCACCCCTCCACTTT. Variable domain in full (rest from reference TRBV9 and TRBJ1-6): DSGVTQTPKHLITATGQRVTLRCSPRSGDLSVYWYQQSLDQGLQFLIQYYNGEERAKGNILERFSAQQFPDLHSELNLSSLELGDSALYFCASSALGSYNSPLHFGNGTRLTVT.

This clonotype was picked up many times. The chain links TRBV11-3 to TRBJ1-1; D is possibly TRBD1 (5 bases). CDR3 length: 13 amino acids. V dropped 1 base and J dropped 4 bases, with 7 bases sitting between them. Germline V lookup: CDR1 SGHNT, CDR2 YENEEA. The CDR3 DNA reads as TGTGCCAGCAGCTTAGGGACATCCACTGAAGCTTTCTTT. Translated, it gives CASSLGTSTEAFF.

The chain employs TRBV11-2 and TRBJ1-1; D unresolved. The CDR3 length is 12 residues. In germline, CDR1 is SGHAT, CDR2 FQNNGV. Trimming shortened V by 5 bases and J by 3 bases, and 7 bases separated the two germline ends. The CDR3 loop is CASSRRYTEAFF. For the CDR3, the DNA is TGTGCCAGCAGCCGGAGGTACACTGAAGCTTTCTTT.

The chain combines TRBV7-9 with TRBJ2-1; possible D gene TRBD1, 5 bases. Trimming left V 2 bases short and J 4 bases short, with 9 bases between. The CDR3 sequence is 14 residues long. Per the germline V gene, CDR1 is SEHNR and CDR2 is FQNEAQ (reference sequence). CDR3 nucleotides: TGTGCCAGCAGCTTACAGGGTTTTTACAATGAGCAGTTCTTC. Protein sequence: CASSLQGFYNEQFF.

The sample holds a few counts of this clonotype. V is TRBV2 and J is TRBJ2-7; 10 nucleotides match TRBD1. Germline V gives CDR1 SNHLY, CDR2 FYNNEI. Losses at the gene ends were 10 bases for V and 5 bases for J; bases not matched to a gene: 14. The CDR3 is 15 amino acids. CDR3 residues: CANLSPGQGKNEQYF. The CDR3 region has the DNA TGTGCCAACCTCTCTCCGGGACAGGGGAAAAACGAGCAGTACTTC.

The V call is TRBV27, the J call TRBJ1-2; D gene ambiguous. The V end lost 1 base, the J end lost 6 bases, and 9 bases lay between the germline ends. Germline CDR1 reads MNHEY; CDR2 reads SMNVEV (reference sequence). This CDR3 contains 13 residues. CDR3 protein: CASSLYPAHGYTF. The CDR3 DNA sequence: TGTGCCAGCAGTTTATATCCCGCCCATGGCTACACCTTC.

In this sample, this clonotype turned up a few times. The CDR3 loop is CSASEEPYGYTF. The CDR3 DNA is TGCAGTGCTAGCGAGGAGCCCTATGGCTACACCTTC. The chain employs TRBV20-1 and TRBJ1-2; no clear D gene. The germline V and J ends were trimmed by 3 bases and 4 bases, with 9 bases remaining between them. The CDR3 sequence is 12 residues long. Germline loops: CDR1 DFQATT, CDR2 SNEGSKA (reference sequence).

This clonotype occurred many times. CDR3 region: CATLVPGLAGADTQYF. The CDR3 nucleotides are TGTGCCACCCTCGTCCCAGGACTAGCGGGAGCAGATACGCAGTATTTT. The V call is TRBV6-1, the J call TRBJ2-3; TRBD2 matches 13 bases. The CDR3 covers 16 residues. CDR1 is MNHNS, CDR2 SASEGT, per germline. The V segment lost 10 bases and the J segment 4 bases; nucleotides outside the gene matches: 11.

This clonotype came up a few times. The chain employs TRBV20-1 and TRBJ2-7; a possible D gene is TRBD1 (7 bases). V gave up 5 bases and J gave up 3 bases, with 14 bases separating them. Germline assignment: CDR1 DFQATT and CDR2 SNEGSKA (reference sequence). This CDR3 region has 13 residues. Here the CDR3 DNA reads TGCAGTGCTGGGTCAGGGGGAGGCTACGAGCAGTACTTC. This sequence encodes CSAGSGGGYEQYF.

The chain uses TRBV6-5 and TRBJ2-7; 9 nucleotides line up with TRBD1. The CDR3 is 17 amino acids. V lost 0 bases, J lost 2 bases, and 8 bases stayed unmatched. From germline, CDR1 is MNHEY and CDR2 SVGAGI. The CDR3 nucleotides read TGTGCCAGCAGTTACTCGACGGGACAGGGAAACCCCTACGAGCAGTACTTC. Its translation: CASSYSTGQGNPYEQYF.

This clonotype was observed at least ten times. The chain recombines TRBV4-3 with TRBJ1-4; D unresolved. V was cut by 0 bases and J by 8 bases, with 13 bases left in between. The CDR3 contains 15 residues. Germline V gene lookup returns CDR1 LGHNA and CDR2 YSLEER. DNA for the CDR3: TGCGCCAGCAGCCAAGATTCGGGTCTCTACGAAAAACTGTTTTTT. Translated, it gives CASSQDSGLYEKLFF.